The next 21 T cell receptor beta chains were all read from a single sample in a study of OX40 agonist ivuxolimab in advanced cancers. The library was prepared using the immunoSEQ multiplex PCR assay. TCRdb took this table from immuneACCESS and kept in-frame rearrangements with V and J called. Such tables lack part of the clones; where checked against another copy, unresolved V genes explain under half of the gap, and the rest is unexplained. This sample is represented by about 36,000 clones; roughly 81% of them were singletons. Clones ranked in the top ten supply about 24% of the sample. The sequences come from CD4+ or CD8+ T cells sorted from blood, collected in a trial of the OX40 agonist ivuxolimab. All receptors come from an adult with an advanced solid tumor such as melanoma, head and neck, liver or kidney cancer.

The J gene is TRBJ1-1, the V gene TRBV28; D is ambiguous. This CDR3 is 13 amino acids long. CDR1 is MDHEN and CDR2 is SYDVKM in the germline V gene. Trimming took off 6 bases at V and 8 bases at J, with 16 bases between the two ends. The CDR3, as DNA: TGTGCCAGCAGAGGTTCAGAAACGCTCGAAGCTTTCTTT. It encodes CASRGSETLEAFF.

The chain uses TRBV5-1 and TRBJ2-1; tentative D call: TRBD1 (6 bases). V was clipped by 0 bases and J by 4 bases, with 8 bases between them. The CDR3 totals 14 residues. Germline values: CDR1 SGHRS, CDR2 YFSETQ. The CDR3, as DNA: TGCGCCAGCAGCTTGGAACAGGGATACAATGAGCAGTTCTTC. It yields the protein CASSLEQGYNEQFF.

This chain links TRBV5-1 with TRBJ2-5, with a tentative D call TRBD2 (6 bases). This CDR3 is 15 amino acids long. V was shortened by 3 bases and J by 4 bases, with 16 bases between the two germline ends. Germline CDR1 reads SGHRS; CDR2 reads YFSETQ. CDR3 protein: CASSSGTPGGETQYF. In nucleotides, the CDR3 is TGCGCCAGCAGCTCCGGGACCCCCGGGGGAGAGACCCAGTACTTC.

The V gene is TRBV2, the J gene TRBJ2-1; 15 bases agree with TRBD2. The CDR3 has 17 residues. With 7 bases clipped from V and 4 bases from J, the junction kept 8 bases outside the gene matches. Germline-derived CDR1 and CDR2 are SNHLY and FYNNEI. CDR3 nucleotides: TGTGCCAGCAATGGACTAGCGGGAGGGCGAGCTTACAATGAGCAGTTCTTC. This sequence encodes CASNGLAGGRAYNEQFF.

This clone was counted a single time. The chain uses TRBV4-1 and TRBJ2-2; the D is unclear. Germline CDR1 reads MGHRA; CDR2 reads YSYEKL. The CDR3 loop spans 16 amino acids. The ends were cut back, 4 bases at V and 4 bases at J, with 16 bases in the middle. The CDR3 DNA reads as TGCGCCAGCAGCCCTGCTCCCGCTTCGAGCACCGGGGAGCTGTTTTTT. Translation: CASSPAPASSTGELFF.

Points on this clone: Other DNA sequences in the same sample also yield this CDR3. The CDR3 spells CASSSFQGDNSPLHF. The CDR3 nucleotides are TGTGCCAGCAGCTCCTTTCAGGGGGATAATTCACCCCTCCACTTT. The chain uses TRBV6-5 and TRBJ1-6; 7 positions match TRBD1. V was clipped by 6 bases and J by 5 bases; unmatched bases: 7. Germline loops: CDR1 MNHEY, CDR2 SVGAGI. The CDR3 is 15 residues long.

The chain couples TRBV5-1 to TRBJ2-3; D call uncertain. Trimming pared 1 base from V and 1 base from J, leaving 7 bases between. Germline V gene sequence: CDR1 SGHRS, CDR2 YFSETQ. The CDR3 loop spans 14 amino acids. The CDR3 DNA is TGCGCCAGCAGCTTGTCCGCGGGCACAGATACGCAGTATTTT. Translated: CASSLSAGTDTQYF.

The V call is TRBV6-5, the J call TRBJ2-1; D might be TRBD1 (6 bases). Germline V gives CDR1 MNHEY, CDR2 SVGAGI. V lost 2 bases, J lost 1 base, and 9 bases lay in between. The CDR3 has 15 residues. The CDR3 DNA follows: TGTGCCAGCAGTTACAGAAGGGGGTCCTACAATGAGCAGTTCTTC. This encodes CASSYRRGSYNEQFF.

This clone was seen only once. The chain is built from TRBV27 and TRBJ2-2; TRBD1 aligns across 8 bases. Trimming cost V 6 bases and J 4 bases; bases outside gene matches: 4. This CDR3 has 14 amino acids. CDR1 MNHEY and CDR2 SMNVEV come from the germline V gene (reference sequence). The CDR3 nucleotides read TGTGCCAGCAGAGGACAGGGTTCCACCGGGGAGCTGTTTTTT. Its translation is CASRGQGSTGELFF.

The chain combines TRBV9 with TRBJ1-6; D remains unclear. CDR1 is SGDLS and CDR2 is YYNGEE in the germline V gene. V shed 4 bases and J shed 13 bases, with 15 bases lying between them. The CDR3 spans 13 residues. This CDR3 reads CASSRFGLRPLHF. The CDR3 DNA reads as TGTGCCAGCAGCCGTTTTGGTCTGCGGCCCCTCCACTTT. Drawing the rest from reference TRBV9 and TRBJ1-6, the complete variable domain is DSGVTQTPKHLITATGQRVTLRCSPRSGDLSVYWYQQSLDQGLQFLIQYYNGEERAKGNILERFSAQQFPDLHSELNLSSLELGDSALYFCASSRFGLRPLHFGNGTRLTVT.

J is TRBJ2-7 and V is TRBV11-3, with D perhaps TRBD2 (6 bases). This CDR3 region has 16 residues. V was pared by 5 bases and J by 3 bases, with 20 bases between. Germline V lookup: CDR1 SGHNT, CDR2 YENEEA. Written as DNA, the CDR3 is TGTGCCAGCAGCCGAGGCCCGGAGGGGCCATGCTACGAGCAGTACTTC. Translation gives CASSRGPEGPCYEQYF.

The chain links TRBV6-1 to TRBJ1-6; D is ambiguous. There are 16 residues in the CDR3. V lost 1 base to trimming and J lost 12 bases, with 19 bases between them. Germline CDR1 reads MNHNS; CDR2 reads SASEGT. The CDR3 DNA reads as TGTGCCAGCAGTGAAGATTTGACGGCTGCCAAGGGACCCCTCCACTTT. Its translation is CASSEDLTAAKGPLHF.

This clone was seen a handful of times. V gene TRBV18 combines with J gene TRBJ1-2, with D tentatively TRBD1 (5 bases). The germline CDR1 and CDR2 sequences are KGHSH and LQKENI. V was pared by 2 bases and J by 5 bases, with 12 bases between. This CDR3 contains 14 residues. The CDR3 spells CASSPGGAGYGYTF. CDR3 sequence (DNA): TGTGCCAGCTCACCAGGAGGGGCCGGGTATGGCTACACCTTC.

V is TRBV11-2 and J is TRBJ1-1; D ambiguous. V was cut by 6 bases and J by 2 bases, with 13 bases left in between. Germline CDR1 and CDR2: SGHAT and FQNNGV. The CDR3 is 14 residues long. CDR3 amino acids: CASSHPPENTEAFF. As DNA, the CDR3 is TGTGCCAGCAGTCACCCCCCGGAAAACACTGAAGCTTTCTTT.

V usage is TRBV30 and J usage is TRBJ2-3, with D perhaps matching TRBD2 (6 bases). V was shortened by 0 bases and J by 0 bases, with 10 bases between the two germline ends. The CDR3 has 15 residues. Germline CDR1 and CDR2: GTSNPN and SVGIG (reference sequence). DNA of the CDR3: TGTGCCTGGAGTGTCCGGGGGACTAGCACAGATACGCAGTATTTT. Translated: CAWSVRGTSTDTQYF.

This clone was picked up a small number of times. DNA of the CDR3: TGTGCCAGCAGCCCAACAGTAGCCTACGAGCAGTACTTC. Protein: CASSPTVAYEQYF. The V gene is TRBV9, the J gene TRBJ2-7; no clear D gene. V was pared by 4 bases and J by 2 bases, with 10 bases between. In germline, CDR1 is SGDLS, CDR2 YYNGEE. CDR3 size: 13 residues.

V is TRBV4-3 and J is TRBJ2-7; no clear D gene. Germline CDR1 is LGHNA and CDR2 is YSLEER. The V and J ends lost 6 bases and 4 bases respectively, with 13 bases between them. The CDR3 runs 13 residues. The CDR3 region is CASRPDGRYEQYF. DNA for the CDR3: TGCGCCAGCAGGCCGGACGGAAGATACGAGCAGTACTTC.

There are a few counts of this clone. V and J are TRBV28 and TRBJ2-7; D may be TRBD1 (5 bases). V was trimmed by 7 bases and J by 7 bases, leaving 23 bases between them. Looked up from germline, CDR1 is MDHEN and CDR2 is SYDVKM. This CDR3 has 15 residues. This CDR3 reads CASKGVTGSGLEQYF. CDR3 nucleotides: TGTGCCAGCAAAGGGGTTACCGGGTCAGGGCTAGAGCAGTACTTC.

On this clone: Other DNA variants within this sample encode the same CDR3. The gene calls are TRBV10-3 and TRBJ2-1; 9 positions match TRBD2. The germline V gene encodes CDR1 ENHRY and CDR2 SYGVKD. The CDR3 extends over 13 amino acids. V lost 6 bases, J lost 7 bases, and 4 bases stayed unmatched. DNA for the CDR3: TGTGCCATCAGGACTAGCGGCTATAATGAGCAGTTCTTC. Residues: CAIRTSGYNEQFF.

The chain is built from TRBV29-1 and TRBJ1-1; D remains ambiguous. The V gene's germline CDR1 is SQVTM and CDR2 ANQGSEA. Trimming pared 5 bases from V and 0 bases from J, leaving 10 bases between. The CDR3 length is 13 residues. CDR3 bases: TGCAGCGTTCATAAGGGATTGAACACTGAAGCTTTCTTT. This sequence encodes CSVHKGLNTEAFF. The complete variable domain, with remaining parts taken from reference TRBV29-1 and TRBJ1-1, reads SAVISQKPSRDICQRGTSLTIQCQVDSQVTMMFWYRQQPGQSLTLIATANQGSEATYESGFVIDKFPISRPNLTFSTLTVSNMSPEDSSIYLCSVHKGLNTEAFFGQGTRLTVV.

This chain joins TRBV28 and TRBJ2-5; tentative D call: TRBD2 (6 bases). Per germline, CDR1 MDHEN and CDR2 SYDVKM. V lost 4 bases and J 5 bases, leaving 17 bases between the germline ends. The CDR3 has 15 amino acids. CDR3 nucleotides: TGTGCCAGCAGTTCCATTCGACTAGTAGGGGAGACCCAGTACTTC. It yields the protein CASSSIRLVGETQYF.